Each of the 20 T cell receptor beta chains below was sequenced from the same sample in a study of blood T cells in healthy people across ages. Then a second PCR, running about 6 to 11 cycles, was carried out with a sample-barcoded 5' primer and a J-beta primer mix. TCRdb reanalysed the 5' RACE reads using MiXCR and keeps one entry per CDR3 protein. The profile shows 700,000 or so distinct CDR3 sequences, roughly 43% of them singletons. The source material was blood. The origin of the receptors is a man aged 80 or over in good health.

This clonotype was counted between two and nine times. CDR3 amino acids: CASSLLPLYNEQFF. CDR3 in DNA: TGTGCCAGCAGTTTATTACCACTCTACAATGAGCAGTTCTTC. This chain uses TRBV27 with TRBJ2-1; D is undetermined. V lost 1 base, J lost 3 bases, and 7 bases lay in between. The CDR3 loop spans 14 amino acids. CDR1 is MNHEY, CDR2 SMNVEV, per germline (reference sequence).

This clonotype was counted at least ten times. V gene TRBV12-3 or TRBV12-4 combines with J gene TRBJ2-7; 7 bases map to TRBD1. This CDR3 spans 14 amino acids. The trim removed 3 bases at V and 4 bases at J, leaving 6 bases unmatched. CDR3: CASSFRQGWYEQYF. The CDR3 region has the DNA TGTGCCAGCAGTTTCCGACAGGGTTGGTACGAGCAGTACTTC.

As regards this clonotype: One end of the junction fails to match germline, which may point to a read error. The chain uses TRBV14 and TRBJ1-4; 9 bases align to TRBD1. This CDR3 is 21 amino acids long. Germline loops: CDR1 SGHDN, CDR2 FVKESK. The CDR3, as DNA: TGTGCCAGAAGCCCAAGAGCCTGGACAGGGGCCACCCTACCCTATAATGAAAAACTGTTTTTT. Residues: CARSPRAWTGATLPYNEKLFF.

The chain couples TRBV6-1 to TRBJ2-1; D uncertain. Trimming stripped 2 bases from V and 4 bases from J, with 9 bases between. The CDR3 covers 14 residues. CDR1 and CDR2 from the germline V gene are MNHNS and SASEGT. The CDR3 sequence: CASSESGRYNEQFF. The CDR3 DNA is TGTGCCAGCAGTGAATCTGGCAGATACAATGAGCAGTTCTTC.

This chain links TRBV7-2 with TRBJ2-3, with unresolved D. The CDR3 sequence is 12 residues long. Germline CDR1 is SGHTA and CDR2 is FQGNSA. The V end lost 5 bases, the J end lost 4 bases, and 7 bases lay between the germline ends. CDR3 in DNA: TGTGCCAGCAGCACCGCTGCAGATACGCAGTATTTT. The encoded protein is CASSTAADTQYF.

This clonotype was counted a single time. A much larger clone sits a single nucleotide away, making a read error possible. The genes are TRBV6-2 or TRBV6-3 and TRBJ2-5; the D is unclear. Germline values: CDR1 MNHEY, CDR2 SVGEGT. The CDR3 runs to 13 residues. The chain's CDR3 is CASSYSRQGTQYF. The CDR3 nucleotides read TGTGCCAGCAGTTACAGCAGACAAGGGACCCAGTACTTC.

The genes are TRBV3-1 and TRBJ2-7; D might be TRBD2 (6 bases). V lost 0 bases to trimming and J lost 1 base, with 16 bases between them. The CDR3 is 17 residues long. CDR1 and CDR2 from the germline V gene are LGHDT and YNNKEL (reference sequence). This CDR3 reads CASSQDGASAGSYEQYF. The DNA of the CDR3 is TGTGCCAGCAGCCAAGATGGGGCTAGCGCGGGTTCCTACGAGCAGTACTTC.

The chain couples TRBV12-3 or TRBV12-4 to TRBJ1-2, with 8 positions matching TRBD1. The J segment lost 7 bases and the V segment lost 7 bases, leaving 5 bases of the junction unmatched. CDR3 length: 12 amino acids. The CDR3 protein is CASKRTGTGYTF. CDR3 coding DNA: TGTGCCAGCAAAAGGACAGGGACTGGCTACACCTTC.

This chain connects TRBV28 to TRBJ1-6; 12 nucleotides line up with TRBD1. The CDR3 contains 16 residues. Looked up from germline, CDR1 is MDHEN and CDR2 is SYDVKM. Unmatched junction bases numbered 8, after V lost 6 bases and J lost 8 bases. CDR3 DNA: TGTGCCAGCAGCAGAATCGGGACAGGGGGCGATTCACCCCTCCACTTT. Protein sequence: CASSRIGTGGDSPLHF.

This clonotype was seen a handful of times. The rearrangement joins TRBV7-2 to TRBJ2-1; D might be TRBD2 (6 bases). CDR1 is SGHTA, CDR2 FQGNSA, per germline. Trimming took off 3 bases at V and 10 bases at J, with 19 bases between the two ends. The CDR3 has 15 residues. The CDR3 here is CASSLGLARNEEQFF. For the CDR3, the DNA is TGTGCCAGCAGCTTGGGACTCGCCAGAAATGAGGAGCAGTTCTTC.

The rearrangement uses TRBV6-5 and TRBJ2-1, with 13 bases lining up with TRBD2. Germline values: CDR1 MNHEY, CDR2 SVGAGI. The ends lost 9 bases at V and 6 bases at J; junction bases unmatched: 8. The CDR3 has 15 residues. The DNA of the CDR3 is TGTGCCAGTCATACCGGGACTAGCGGGATCAATGAGCAGTTCTTC. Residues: CASHTGTSGINEQFF.

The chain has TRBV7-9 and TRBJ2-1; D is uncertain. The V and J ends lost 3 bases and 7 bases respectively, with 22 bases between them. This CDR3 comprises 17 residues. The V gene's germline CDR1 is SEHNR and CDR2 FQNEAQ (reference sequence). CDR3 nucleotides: TGTGCCAGCAGCTTTAGGAGTAATCGGCCGGATGGGAATGAGCAGTTCTTC. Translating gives CASSFRSNRPDGNEQFF.

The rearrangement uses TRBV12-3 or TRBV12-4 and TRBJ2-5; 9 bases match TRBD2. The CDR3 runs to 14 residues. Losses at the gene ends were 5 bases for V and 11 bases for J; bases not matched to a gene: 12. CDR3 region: CASSIAGGVNEQYF. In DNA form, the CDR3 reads TGTGCCAGCAGTATCGCGGGGGGGGTCAATGAGCAGTACTTC.

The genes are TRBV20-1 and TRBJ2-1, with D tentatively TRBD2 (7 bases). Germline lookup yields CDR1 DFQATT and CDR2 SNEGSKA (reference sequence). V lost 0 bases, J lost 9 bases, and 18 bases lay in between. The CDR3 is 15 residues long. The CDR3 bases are TGCAGTGCTAGAGATTTCGGGGGGCAGGGAGGTGAGCAGTTCTTC. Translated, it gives CSARDFGGQGGEQFF.

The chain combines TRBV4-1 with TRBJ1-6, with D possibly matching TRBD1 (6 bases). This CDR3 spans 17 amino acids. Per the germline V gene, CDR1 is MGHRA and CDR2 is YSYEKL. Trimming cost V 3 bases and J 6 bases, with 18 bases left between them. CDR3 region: CASSQAEGQFFNSPLHF. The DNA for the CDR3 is TGCGCCAGCAGCCAGGCCGAAGGACAGTTTTTTAATTCACCCCTCCACTTT.

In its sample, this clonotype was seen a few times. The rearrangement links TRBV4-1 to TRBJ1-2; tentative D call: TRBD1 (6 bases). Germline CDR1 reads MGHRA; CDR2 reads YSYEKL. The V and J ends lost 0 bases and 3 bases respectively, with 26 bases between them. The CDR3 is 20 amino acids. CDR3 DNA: TGCGCCAGCAGCCAAGATACAAGGCAGGGGCCCCGTACCGTATACTATGGCTACACCTTC. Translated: CASSQDTRQGPRTVYYGYTF.

The chain's CDR3 is CASSDRLAGVAGELFF. CDR3 nucleotide sequence: TGTGCCAGCAGCGATAGACTAGCGGGAGTTGCCGGGGAGCTGTTTTTT. V is TRBV2 and J is TRBJ2-2; TRBD2 agrees at 12 bases. Trimming removed 6 bases from V and 6 bases from J; junction bases left unmatched: 8. This CDR3 region has 16 residues. Germline loops: CDR1 SNHLY, CDR2 FYNNEI.

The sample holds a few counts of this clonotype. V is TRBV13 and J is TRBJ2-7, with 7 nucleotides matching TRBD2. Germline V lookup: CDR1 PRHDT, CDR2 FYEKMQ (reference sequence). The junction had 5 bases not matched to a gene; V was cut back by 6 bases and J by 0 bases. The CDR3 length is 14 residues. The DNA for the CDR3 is TGTGCCAGCAGTAGCGGGTTGAGCTCCTACGAGCAGTACTTC. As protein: CASSSGLSSYEQYF.

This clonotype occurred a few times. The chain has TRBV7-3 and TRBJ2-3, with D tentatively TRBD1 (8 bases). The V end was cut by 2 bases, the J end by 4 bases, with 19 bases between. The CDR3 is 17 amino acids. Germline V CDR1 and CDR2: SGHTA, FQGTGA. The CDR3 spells CASSLVGRGQVADTQYF. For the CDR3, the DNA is TGTGCCAGCAGCTTAGTAGGGAGGGGACAGGTCGCAGATACGCAGTATTTT. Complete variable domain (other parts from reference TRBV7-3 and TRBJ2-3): GAGVSQTPSNKVTEKGKYVELRCDPISGHTALYWYRQSLGQGPEFLIYFQGTGAADDSGLPNDRFFAVRPEGSVSTLKIQRTERGDSAVYLCASSLVGRGQVADTQYFGPGTRLTVL.

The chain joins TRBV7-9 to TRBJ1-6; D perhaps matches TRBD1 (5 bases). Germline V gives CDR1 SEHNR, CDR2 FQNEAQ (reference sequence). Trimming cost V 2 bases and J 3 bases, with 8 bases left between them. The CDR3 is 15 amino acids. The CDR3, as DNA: TGTGCCAGCAGCTTACAGGGAGACTATAATTCACCCCTCCACTTT. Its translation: CASSLQGDYNSPLHF.